A selection of T cell receptor beta chains follows, all from one sample in a study of blood T cells in healthy people across ages. TCRdb re-analysed the 5' RACE reads in MiXCR, keeping a single row per CDR3 protein. This table holds hundreds of thousands of distinct CDR3 sequences, approximately 22% found once. The specimen was blood. The receptor set was obtained from a man in his 70s in good health. CDR3s include the opening cysteine and the closing phenylalanine or tryptophan. D genes are given only for firm matches. Only some rows state a clone size, as once, few, many or a class for expanded clones.

J gene | clone size | D gene | V gene | CDR3 protein | CDR3 DNA
TRBJ2-7 | few | NA | TRBV29-1 | CSVEVTGSGYEQYF | TGCAGCGTTGAAGTAACGGGGAGTGGCTACGAGCAGTACTTC
TRBJ1-4 | many | NA | TRBV12-3/TRBV12-4 | CASSLDATNEKLFF | TGTGCCAGCAGTTTGGATGCAACTAATGAAAAACTGTTTTTT
TRBJ1-2 | few | NA | TRBV7-6 | CASSLKQNYGYTF | TGTGCCAGCAGCTTAAAACAGAACTATGGCTACACCTTC
TRBJ1-2 | NA | NA | TRBV7-9 | CASSLGGGRYTF | TGTGCCAGCAGCTTAGGGGGTGGACGCTACACCTTC
TRBJ2-5 | few | NA | TRBV12-3/TRBV12-4 | CASSEPLTGEETQYF | TGTGCCAGCAGCGAACCGTTGACGGGGGAAGAGACCCAGTACTTC
TRBJ1-2 | few | NA | TRBV28 | CASSPQLQEFYGYTF | TGTGCCAGCAGCCCCCAACTACAGGAATTCTATGGCTACACCTTC
TRBJ1-2 | NA | NA | TRBV7-9 | CASSPLGGRGYGYTF | TGTGCCAGCAGCCCCCTAGGCGGACGCGGCTATGGCTACACCTTC
TRBJ2-1 | NA | NA | TRBV5-1 | CASSSFPTALANNEQFF | TGCGCCAGCAGCTCTTTCCCGACAGCCCTCGCGAACAATGAGCAGTTCTTC
TRBJ2-3 | few | TRBD2 | TRBV12-3/TRBV12-4 | CASSLNPAGGNTQYF | TGTGCCAGCAGTTTAAACCCAGCGGGAGGTAATACGCAGTATTTT
TRBJ2-7 | few | NA | TRBV24-1 | CATSDLFVDEQYF | TGTGCCACCAGTGATTTGTTCGTCGACGAGCAGTACTTC
TRBJ1-1 | NA | NA | TRBV12-3/TRBV12-4 | CASNLPGVGDTEAFF | TGTGCCAGCAACCTCCCCGGGGTGGGTGACACTGAAGCTTTCTTT
TRBJ2-1 | few | TRBD1 | TRBV18 | CASSQTGLRNNEQFF | TGTGCCAGCTCACAGACAGGGTTGAGGAACAACGAGCAGTTCTTC
TRBJ2-5 | few | NA | TRBV5-1 | CASRPWTTSPQYF | TGCGCCAGCAGACCGTGGACTACCTCGCCCCAGTACTTC
TRBJ1-2 | NA | NA | TRBV2 | CASSEVQYDYGYTF | TGTGCCAGCAGTGAAGTGCAATACGACTATGGCTACACCTTC
TRBJ1-2 | NA | NA | TRBV20-1 | CSAVPGGFHGYTF | TGCAGTGCCGTCCCGGGAGGGTTTCATGGCTACACCTTC
TRBJ1-2 | NA | TRBD1 | TRBV12-3/TRBV12-4 | CASRSTGWDGYTF | TGTGCCAGCAGGTCGACAGGGTGGGATGGCTACACCTTC
TRBJ2-1 | NA | NA | TRBV11-1 | CASSLAVTGAYNEQFF | TGTGCCAGCAGCCTAGCGGTGACAGGGGCCTACAATGAGCAGTTCTTC
TRBJ2-1 | NA | NA | TRBV24-1 | CATSDATNSFNEQFF | TGTGCCACCAGTGACGCGACTAACTCCTTCAATGAGCAGTTCTTC
TRBJ2-5 | NA | NA | TRBV27 | CASSPTQGRRETQYF | TGTGCCAGCAGTCCCACCCAGGGTAGGAGGGAGACCCAGTACTTC
TRBJ2-3 | NA | TRBD1 | TRBV12-3/TRBV12-4 | CASSPIAGTGWGTDTQYF | TGTGCCAGCAGCCCAATCGCGGGGACAGGGTGGGGCACAGATACGCAGTATTTT
TRBJ2-6 | NA | NA | TRBV28 | CASRGREGDRSGANVLTF | TGTGCCAGCAGGGGTCGTGAAGGGGATCGCTCTGGGGCCAACGTCCTGACTTTC
TRBJ2-3 | few | TRBD2 | TRBV7-2 | CASSLGASGVGGTDTQYF | TGTGCCAGCAGCTTAGGGGCTAGCGGGGTGGGGGGCACAGATACGCAGTATTTT
TRBJ1-5 | NA | NA | TRBV12-3/TRBV12-4 | CASSFPRGSLSNQPQHF | TGTGCCAGCAGTTTCCCGCGGGGCAGTTTGAGCAATCAGCCCCAGCATTTT
TRBJ2-1 | few | NA | TRBV27 | CASSSPLGGVGYNEQFF | TGTGCCAGCAGTTCCCCCCTTGGAGGGGTGGGGTACAATGAGCAGTTCTTC
TRBJ1-4 | NA | NA | TRBV6-6 | CASFRDSDEKPFF | TGTGCCAGCTTCAGGGATTCGGATGAAAAACCGTTTTTT
TRBJ1-2 | NA | NA | TRBV12-3/TRBV12-4 | CASSYFTGRTYGYTF | TGTGCCAGCAGTTACTTCACGGGGAGGACCTATGGCTACACCTTC
TRBJ2-1 | NA | NA | TRBV6-6 | CASSYTRDEQFF | TGTGCCAGCAGTTACACTAGGGATGAGCAGTTCTTC
TRBJ2-5 | NA | TRBD1 | TRBV25-1 | CASSELGRGPGETQYF | TGTGCCAGCAGTGAATTGGGCAGGGGGCCAGGAGAGACCCAGTACTTC
TRBJ1-6 | NA | NA | TRBV10-2 | CASSDRKTYNSPLHF | TGCGCCAGCAGTGACCGGAAAACCTATAATTCACCCCTCCACTTT
TRBJ2-3 | few | NA | TRBV29-1 | CSARAASGDTQYF | TGCAGCGCGCGGGCGGCCTCGGGAGATACGCAGTATTTT
TRBJ2-1 | NA | TRBD2 | TRBV20-1 | CSARQREGNEQFF | TGCAGTGCTAGACAGCGGGAGGGAAATGAGCAGTTCTTC
TRBJ2-1 | NA | TRBD2 | TRBV3-1 | CASSQDSVLAGGREQFF | TGTGCCAGCAGCCAAGATTCGGTGTTAGCGGGGGGTCGGGAGCAGTTCTTC
TRBJ2-7 | NA | NA | TRBV7-6 | CASSLGGGQFSYEQYF | TGTGCCAGCAGCTTAGGGGGGGGGCAGTTTTCCTACGAGCAGTACTTC
TRBJ2-3 | NA | TRBD2 | TRBV5-6 | CASRPTSVGTQYF | TGTGCCAGCAGACCTACTAGCGTAGGTACGCAGTATTTT
TRBJ1-5 | many | TRBD1 | TRBV29-1 | CSVIPQGINQPQHF | TGCAGCGTAATACCACAGGGGATCAATCAGCCCCAGCATTTT
TRBJ2-4 | NA | NA | TRBV7-2 | CASSPVVAKNIQYF | TGTGCCAGCAGCCCGGTGGTGGCCAAAAACATTCAGTACTTC
TRBJ1-4 | few | TRBD1 | TRBV6-5 | CASSYWGTGGEKLFF | TGTGCCAGCAGTTACTGGGGGACAGGGGGTGAAAAACTGTTTTTT
TRBJ2-1 | many | TRBD2 | TRBV10-3 | CAISQLAGANNEQFF | TGTGCCATCAGTCAACTAGCGGGGGCCAACAATGAGCAGTTCTTC
TRBJ1-2 | NA | NA | TRBV20-1 | CSARATEEYGYTF | TGCAGTGCTAGAGCCACGGAGGAGTATGGCTACACCTTC
TRBJ1-6 | few | NA | TRBV30 | CAWSVGSPLHF | TGTGCCTGGAGTGTTGGCTCACCCCTCCACTTT
TRBJ2-7 | NA | NA | TRBV21-1 | CASSKARGTYEQYF | TGTGCCAGCAGCAAAGCCCGAGGTACTTACGAGCAGTACTTC
TRBJ2-7 | NA | TRBD1 | TRBV12-3/TRBV12-4 | CASSALGTGSYEQYF | TGTGCCAGCAGTGCACTGGGGACAGGGTCCTACGAGCAGTACTTC
TRBJ1-2 | NA | NA | TRBV10-3 | CAISDRGAAKGYTF | TGTGCCATCAGTGATCGGGGGGCGGCTAAGGGCTACACCTTC
TRBJ1-3 | few | TRBD1 | TRBV7-2 | CASSPGTGRGNTIYF | TGTGCCAGCAGCCCAGGGACAGGGCGTGGAAACACCATATATTTT